These 21 T cell receptor beta chains originate from one sample sequenced in a study of tumor-infiltrating lymphocytes in primary liver carcinoma. Synthesis of TCR beta cDNA was carried out from approximately 470 ng total RNA with a constant-region primer. ARM-PCR was slightly modified, and three nested multiplex PCR rounds with it gave rise to the TCR beta libraries. TRBV1-TRBV30 forward primers paired with a C-beta reverse primer were used in the first two PCR rounds, which ran roughly 11 cycles each. TCRdb used MiXCR to reprocess the multiplex PCR reads, holding one entry per CDR3 protein. This sample has approximately 330,000 distinct CDR3 sequences, with less than 75% found just once. RNA isolated from unsorted whole blood supplied the blood RNA, with germline DNA also extracted. Input material: peripheral blood. These receptors all come from a man aged 35-49 years with primary liver carcinoma and hepatitis B virus infection.

V gene TRBV5-1 combines with J gene TRBJ2-1; 9 bases are shared with TRBD1. The CDR3 consists of 14 residues. Germline-derived CDR1 and CDR2 are SGHRS and YFSETQ. CDR3 sequence reads: CISSGGQGSNEQFF. The CDR3 DNA reads as TGCATCAGCAGCGGTGGACAGGGGAGCAATGAGCAGTTCTTC.

The chain recombines TRBV7-9 with TRBJ2-7, with D possibly TRBD2 on 6 matching bases. This CDR3 has 14 amino acids. Trimming shortened V by 7 bases and J by 7 bases, and 20 bases separated the two germline ends. The germline CDR1 and CDR2 sequences are SEHNR and FQNEAQ (reference sequence). CDR3 amino acids: CASTKMGTLDEQYF. The DNA for the CDR3 is TGTGCCAGCACCAAAATGGGGACTCTAGATGAGCAGTACTTC.

The chain joins TRBV5-1 to TRBJ2-5; D ambiguous. The germline gives CDR1 SGHRS, CDR2 YFSETQ. V lost 5 bases and J lost 5, with 13 bases in between. This CDR3 is built from 13 residues. CDR3 DNA: TGCGCCAGCAGTTTTCAGGCTGGGGAGACCCAGTACTTC. Translating gives CASSFQAGETQYF.

The CDR3 sequence is CASSSGLRETQYF. The DNA of the CDR3 is TGTGCCAGCAGCTCAGGACTTCGAGAGACCCAGTACTTC. The chain links TRBV11-3 to TRBJ2-5; perhaps TRBD2 as D (5 bases). V lost 4 bases to trimming and J lost 4 bases, with 10 bases between them. CDR3 size: 13 residues. CDR1 SGHNT and CDR2 YENEEA come from the germline V gene.

In regard to this clonotype: This could be a read error, since a much larger clone is one nucleotide away. The chain is built from TRBV10-3 and TRBJ1-1; D gene ambiguous. The length of the CDR3 is 13 residues. CDR1 ENHRY and CDR2 SYGVKD come from the germline V gene. The CDR3: CAISGRAHVGAIF. For the CDR3, the DNA is TGTGCCATCAGTGGGCGGGCTCATGTCGGAGCTATCTTT.

The chain uses TRBV29-1 and TRBJ2-1; the D gene is possibly TRBD2 (5 bases). The CDR3 has 13 amino acids. Germline CDR1 SQVTM, CDR2 ANQGSEA. Trimming left V 7 bases short and J 8 bases short, with 18 bases between. In nucleotides, the CDR3 is TGCAGCGCCGGGGTGGTCCCGGATTATGAGCAGTTCTTC. Protein: CSAGVVPDYEQFF.

Remarks on this clonotype: At one end, the junction sequence differs from germline, possibly due to a read error. In DNA form, the CDR3 reads TGTGCCAGCAGTTCCCACGGACTAGCGGGAGGAGCATCCTACAATGACCAGTTCTTC. Translating it yields CASSSHGLAGGASYNDQFF. V gene TRBV11-2 combines with J gene TRBJ2-1; 14 bases map to TRBD2. The germline CDR1 and CDR2 sequences are SGHAT and FQNNGV. The CDR3 sequence is 19 residues long.

As to this clonotype: A junction end diverges from the germline sequence, so it may reflect a read error. The J gene is TRBJ2-3, the V gene TRBV5-4; tentatively, D is TRBD2 (5 bases). The germline CDR1 and CDR2 sequences are SGHNT and YYREEE (reference sequence). The CDR3 totals 14 residues. The CDR3 DNA reads TGTGCCAGCAGCTTGCATGGGCGGGCAGATACTCAGTATTTT. Residues: CASSLHGRADTQYF.

As regards this clonotype: Since no conserved phenylalanine or tryptophan closes the CDR3, a read error is the likely cause. The chain carries TRBV12-3 or TRBV12-4 and TRBJ2-7; 8 nucleotides agree with TRBD2. The CDR3 runs 16 residues. CDR3 sequence reads: CSISQYPGTSGYEQYS. The DNA of the CDR3 is TGTTCCATCAGTCAATACCCCGGGACTAGTGGCTACGAGCAGTACTCC.

The V call is TRBV11-2, the J call TRBJ2-5, with no clear D. Trimming took 1 base from V and 3 from J, leaving 6 bases between them. The CDR3 sequence is 13 residues long. CDR1 is SGHAT and CDR2 is FQNNGV in the germline V gene. CDR3 DNA: TGTGCCAGCAGCTTAGTGAGTGAAGAGACCCAGTACTTC. It encodes CASSLVSEETQYF.

Remarks on this clonotype: This may be a read error: a much more frequent sequence differs by one nucleotide. The chain combines TRBV10-2 with TRBJ1-4; D is undetermined. The CDR3 consists of 14 residues. Germline V gene lookup returns CDR1 WSHSY and CDR2 SAAADI. CDR3: CVSSREATNEKLFF. The CDR3 DNA reads TGCGTCAGCTCTCGGGAGGCAACTAATGAAAAACTGTTTTTT.

V and J are TRBV6-1 and TRBJ2-7; 9 bases line up with TRBD2. Germline V gene sequence: CDR1 MNHNS, CDR2 SASEGT. J lost 9 bases, V lost 9 bases, and 21 bases had no gene match. CDR3 length: 16 amino acids. CDR3 in amino acids: CASYYEVELAGRVQYF. CDR3 nucleotides: TGTGCCAGTTACTACGAGGTAGAACTAGCGGGCCGCGTGCAGTACTTC.

The rearrangement joins TRBV6-5 to TRBJ2-6, with unresolved D. Germline V gene data show CDR1 as MNHEY and CDR2 as SVGAGI. This CDR3 spans 21 amino acids. V was cut by 0 bases and J by 0 bases, with 21 bases left in between. The CDR3 sequence is CASSYSILPGPPSSGANVLTF. The CDR3, as DNA: TGTGCCAGCAGTTACTCGATCCTCCCAGGCCCCCCGAGCTCTGGGGCCAACGTCCTGACTTTC.

The table lists this clonotype with a few counts. A much larger clone lies a single base off, so this may be a read error. The rearrangement joins TRBV6-1 to TRBJ2-1, with D hard to call. The CDR3 totals 13 residues. Germline CDR1 and CDR2: MNHNS and SASEGT. V was pared by 8 bases and J by 5 bases, with 13 bases between. The CDR3: CASGASGDNEQFF. CDR3 nucleotide sequence: TGTGCCAGCGGTGCCTCAGGAGACAATGAGCAGTTCTTC.

Notes on this clonotype: The junction shows a germline mismatch at one end, possibly a read error. In DNA form, the CDR3 reads TGTGCAAGCAGCGGTAAGGGGACAGGCGCTGAAGCTTTCTTT. As protein: CASSGKGTGAEAFF. The chain carries TRBV11-3 and TRBJ1-1; TRBD1 matches 8 bases. This CDR3 comprises 14 residues. Germline V gene lookup returns CDR1 SGHNT and CDR2 YENEEA.

At least ten counts were recorded for this clonotype. This chain links TRBV6-6 with TRBJ1-6; D possibly corresponds to TRBD1 (6 bases). Germline CDR1 is MNHNY and CDR2 is SVGAGI (reference sequence). Trimming pared 2 bases from V and 0 bases from J, leaving 11 bases between. The CDR3 extends over 17 amino acids. Here the CDR3 reads CASSYLDSYSYNSPLHF. The CDR3 DNA is TGTGCCAGCAGTTACCTGGACAGCTACTCCTATAATTCACCCCTCCACTTT.

The rearrangement links TRBV10-3 to TRBJ2-3; no reliable D call. V lost 2 bases and J 8 bases, leaving 14 bases between the germline ends. The CDR3 loop spans 14 amino acids. CDR1 and CDR2 from the germline V gene are ENHRY and SYGVKD. CDR3 protein: CAISESTPVGTQYF. For the CDR3, the DNA is TGTGCCATCAGTGAGAGTACCCCGGTCGGTACGCAGTATTTT.

This chain links TRBV28 with TRBJ1-1; 7 bases align to TRBD1. Germline lookup yields CDR1 MDHEN and CDR2 SYDVKM. This CDR3 region has 15 residues. Losses at the gene ends were 5 bases for V and 0 bases for J; bases not matched to a gene: 6. The CDR3 DNA reads as TGTGCCAGCAGTCGAATGGGACAGATGAACACTGAAGCTTTCTTT. Translation gives CASSRMGQMNTEAFF.

A few counts support this clonotype. The chain employs TRBV24-1 and TRBJ2-1; 8 bases are a match to TRBD1. Trimming removed 6 bases from V and 6 bases from J; junction bases left unmatched: 6. The CDR3 length is 14 residues. Germline CDR1 is KGHDR and CDR2 is SFDVKD. CDR3 in DNA: TGTGCCACCAGTAACCGGGACAGGCTCAATGAGCAGTTCTTC. Protein sequence: CATSNRDRLNEQFF.

Turning to this clonotype: Germline is not matched at one junction end, which may reflect a read error. The chain recombines TRBV7-9 with TRBJ2-3; 7 nucleotides match TRBD2. Per the germline V gene, CDR1 is SEHNR and CDR2 is FQNEAQ (reference sequence). The CDR3 is 14 amino acids. CDR3 sequence: CASRLAGGYGTQYF. CDR3 sequence (DNA): TGTGCCAGCAGATTAGCGGGTGGATACGGTACGCAGTATTTT. The full variable domain, its missing parts supplied by reference TRBV7-9 and TRBJ2-3, is DTGVSQNPRHKITKRGQNVTFRCDPISEHNRLYWYRQTLGQGPEFLTYFQNEAQLEKSRLLSDRFSAERPKGSFSTLEIQRTEQGDSAMYLCASRLAGGYGTQYFGPGTRLTVL.

V is TRBV12-3 or TRBV12-4 and J is TRBJ1-2, with D possibly being TRBD1 (5 bases). V lost 2 bases to trimming and J lost 6 bases, with 13 bases between them. The CDR3 consists of 14 residues. The CDR3 spells CASSLTSGAHGYTF. The DNA for the CDR3 is TGTGCCAGCAGTTTAACCTCTGGGGCCCATGGCTACACCTTC.